This entry is about one T cell receptor (beta chain). The antigen remains unidentified. The data belong to a study of CD8 T cells in ankylosing spondylitis. Overall study results and limits: Among TCR beta sequences, a motif of under ten highly homologous variants appeared characteristic of ankylosing spondylitis blood. Before this, some motif variants had been reported in reactive arthritis synovial fluid and blood.

A single record per CDR3 protein comes from TCRdb applying MiXCR to the 5' RACE reads. The profile shows approximately 550,000 distinct CDR3 sequences, over 9.5% of them singletons. The sample was blood, either unsorted or a sorted T cell fraction (not recorded which). The sequence came from a male donor with ankylosing spondylitis.

CDR3 protein: CASSGTGETGANVLTF. The DNA of the CDR3 is TGCGCCAGCAGCGGGACAGGGGAAACTGGGGCCAACGTCCTGACTTTC. The V gene is TRBV10-1, the J gene TRBJ2-6; 10 nucleotides line up with TRBD1. The J segment lost 2 bases and the V segment lost 6 bases, leaving 4 bases of the junction unmatched. This CDR3 is built from 16 residues. Germline V CDR1 and CDR2: WNHNN, SYGVQD (reference sequence).